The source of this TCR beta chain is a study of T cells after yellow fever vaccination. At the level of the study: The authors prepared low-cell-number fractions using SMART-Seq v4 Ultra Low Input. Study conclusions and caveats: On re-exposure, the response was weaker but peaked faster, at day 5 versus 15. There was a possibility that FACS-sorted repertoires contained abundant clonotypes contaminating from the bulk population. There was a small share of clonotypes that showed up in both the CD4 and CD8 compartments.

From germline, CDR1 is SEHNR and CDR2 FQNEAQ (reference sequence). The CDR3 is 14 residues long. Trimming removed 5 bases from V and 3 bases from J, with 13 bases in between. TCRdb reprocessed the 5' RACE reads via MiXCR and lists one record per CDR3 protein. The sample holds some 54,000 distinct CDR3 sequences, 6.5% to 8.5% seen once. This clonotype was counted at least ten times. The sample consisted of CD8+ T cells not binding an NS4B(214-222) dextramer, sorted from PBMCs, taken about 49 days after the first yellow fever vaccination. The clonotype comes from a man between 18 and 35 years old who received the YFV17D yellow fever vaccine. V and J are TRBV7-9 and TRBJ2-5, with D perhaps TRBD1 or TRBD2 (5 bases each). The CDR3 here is CASSPGTVEETQYF. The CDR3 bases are TGTGCCAGCAGCCCTGGGACCGTGGAAGAGACCCAGTACTTC.